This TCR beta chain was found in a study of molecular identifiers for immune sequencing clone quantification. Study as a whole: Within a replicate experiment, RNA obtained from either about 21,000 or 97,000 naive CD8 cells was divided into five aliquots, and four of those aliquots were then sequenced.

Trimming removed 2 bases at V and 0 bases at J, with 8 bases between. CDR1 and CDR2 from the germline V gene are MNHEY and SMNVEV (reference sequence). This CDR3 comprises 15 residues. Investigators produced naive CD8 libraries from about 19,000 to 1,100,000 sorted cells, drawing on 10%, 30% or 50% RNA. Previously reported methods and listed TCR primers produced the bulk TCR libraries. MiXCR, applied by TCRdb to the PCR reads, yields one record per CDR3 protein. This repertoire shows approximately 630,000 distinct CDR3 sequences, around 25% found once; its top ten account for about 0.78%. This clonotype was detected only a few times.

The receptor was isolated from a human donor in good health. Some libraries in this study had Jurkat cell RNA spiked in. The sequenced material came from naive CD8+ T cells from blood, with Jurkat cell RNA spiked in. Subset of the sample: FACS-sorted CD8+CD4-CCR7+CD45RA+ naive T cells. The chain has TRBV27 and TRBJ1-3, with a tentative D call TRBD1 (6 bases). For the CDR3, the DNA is TGTGCCAGCAGTTTAACGGGGGCCTCTGGAAACACCATATATTTT. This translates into CASSLTGASGNTIYF.